The TCR beta chain described here comes from a study of response to subunit inactivated influenza vaccine. The study, taken as a whole, reports: After each seasonal influenza vaccination, few new T cells are recruited, the authors suggested.

With 3 bases removed from V and 3 bases from J, the gap between germline ends came to 13 bases. The CDR3 length is 15 residues. CDR1 is SGHRS, CDR2 YFSETQ, per germline. Remarks on this clonotype: Its matching antigen is unknown.

TCRdb analysed the RT-PCR reads with MiXCR anew, one entry per CDR3 protein. The sample carries about 190,000 distinct CDR3 sequences, over 13% recorded once. The chain has TRBV5-1 and TRBJ2-1, with D perhaps TRBD1 (6 bases). Sequenced here: CD8+ T cells sorted from PBMCs, sampled 4 to 6 days after vaccination. The clonotype originates from a man aged 50 to 59 who received an inactivated influenza vaccine. CDR3 sequence reads: CASSYVPGDYNEQFF. CDR3 coding DNA: TGCGCCAGCAGCTATGTCCCAGGGGACTACAATGAGCAGTTCTTC.